The clone carrying this T cell receptor beta chain was recorded at least ten times. What it binds is unknown. This record comes from a study of T cells in Graves' hyperthyroidism and ophthalmopathy. General study points: Median prediction lead before ophthalmopathy onset was 6.5 months with the model.

RNA transcripts yielded amplified TCR beta CDR3 regions. A set of HTBI primers served as the primers for a first-round RT-PCR of the TCR CDR3. In TCRdb, the multiplex PCR reads were re-called with MiXCR into one record per CDR3 protein. The sample consists of around 520,000 distinct CDR3 sequences, about 24% of them appearing once. The CDR3 sequence is 15 residues long. V dropped 2 bases and J dropped 3 bases, with 15 bases sitting between them. The germline CDR1 and CDR2 sequences are SGHRS and YFSETQ. The TCR originated in a woman aged 25-40 years with Graves' ophthalmopathy. Sequenced input: blood. The chain employs TRBV5-1 and TRBJ2-7; a weak D match, TRBD1 (5 bases). CDR3 sequence: CASSFGQQTIYEQYF. The CDR3 DNA sequence: TGCGCCAGCAGCTTCGGACAACAGACCATCTACGAGCAGTACTTC.